These T cell receptor beta chains were read from a single sample in a study of blood T cell repertoires in COVID-19. Sequenced by immunoSEQ multiplex PCR; TCRdb stores in-frame clones only, minus some. This sample has around 150,000 clones, with under 85% found just once. Sequenced sample: peripheral blood. The receptors here all came from a woman older than 75 with acute or convalescent COVID-19. Each CDR3 is given with its conserved first and last residue. D genes are given only for firm matches. Clone size, where shown, is once, few, many, or a class for clones that have expanded.

v_gene,d_gene,abundance,j_gene,CDR3aa,CDR3nt
TRBV7-2,-,-,TRBJ1-2,CASSPRTVVNYGYTF,TGTGCCAGCAGCCCGAGGACAGTAGTTAACTATGGCTACACCTTC
TRBV5-1,-,-,TRBJ1-2,CASSPDRYGYTF,TGCGCCAGCAGCCCCGACAGATATGGCTACACCTTC
TRBV20-1,-,few,TRBJ2-5,CSAQEETQYF,TGCAGTGCTCAAGAGGAGACCCAGTACTTC
TRBV28,TRBD1,few,TRBJ1-3,CASSLLLQGVRSGNTIYF,TGTGCCAGCAGCCTCCTCCTACAGGGGGTTCGCTCTGGAAACACCATATATTTT
TRBV6-2/TRBV6-3,-,-,TRBJ1-1,CASSYSISGIEAFF,TGTGCCAGCAGTTACTCGATCTCGGGGATTGAAGCTTTCTTT
TRBV2,-,-,TRBJ2-1,CASNRESSYNEQFF,TGTGCCAGCAATCGGGAGAGCTCCTACAATGAGCAGTTCTTC
TRBV6-5,-,-,TRBJ1-2,CASSSPRQGYGYTF,TGTGCCAGTAGTTCCCCACGTCAGGGATATGGCTACACCTTC
TRBV5-1,TRBD2,-,TRBJ2-1,CASSTLAGTYNEQFF,TGCGCCAGCAGCACTCTAGCGGGGACTTACAATGAGCAGTTCTTC
TRBV6-6,TRBD1,-,TRBJ1-1,CASSYGQAINTEAFF,TGTGCCAGCAGTTACGGACAGGCGATAAACACTGAAGCTTTCTTT
TRBV7-6,-,once,TRBJ2-2,CASSQTVNTGELFF,TGTGCCAGCAGTCAAACAGTTAACACCGGGGAGCTGTTTTTT
TRBV19,-,-,TRBJ1-2,CASSLTAYGYTF,TGTGCCAGTAGTCTGACAGCCTATGGCTACACCTTC
TRBV2,TRBD1,-,TRBJ1-6,CASTEDRGFDSPLHF,TGTGCCAGCACAGAAGACAGGGGGTTTGATTCACCCCTCCACTTT
TRBV11-1,TRBD1,-,TRBJ1-2,CASSPQGGYGYTF,TGTGCCAGCAGCCCACAGGGGGGCTATGGCTACACCTTC